The 9 T cell receptor beta chains below were found in one sample sequenced in a study of shared clonotypes between healthy human individuals (dated by TCRdb to 2020 to 2022). Libraries were made using the immunoSEQ multiplex PCR assay. In its TCRdb copy, this immuneACCESS table keeps in-frame sequences only and misses some clones. Where compared with another copy, unresolved V genes explain less than half of these, and the others have no known cause. The sample table records 650,000 to 750,000 clones; 72% of these occur just once. The ten biggest clones cover under 2% of the sample. The sequenced material came from memory CD4+ T cells sorted from blood. The label giving this sample's cell subset or site can be read as: CD45RA-negative fraction. All receptors derive from a woman younger than 45 in good health.

This clone was seen once. This chain joins TRBV5-1 and TRBJ2-3, with 10 bases that match TRBD2. The J segment lost 4 bases and the V segment lost 0 bases, leaving 2 bases of the junction unmatched. The V gene's germline CDR1 is SGHRS and CDR2 YFSETQ. The CDR3 has 15 residues. The chain's CDR3 is CASSLGTSGADTQYF. The DNA for the CDR3 is TGCGCCAGCAGCTTGGGGACTAGCGGAGCAGATACGCAGTATTTT.

The chain uses TRBV7-8 and TRBJ2-5; D call uncertain. CDR3 size: 13 residues. Germline V CDR1 and CDR2: SGHVS, FQNEAQ. Trimming took off 6 bases at V and 4 bases at J, with 12 bases between the two ends. DNA of the CDR3: TGTGCCAGCAGTAATACCGGTTTAGAGACCCAGTACTTC. This gives the protein CASSNTGLETQYF.

The rearrangement links TRBV6-4 to TRBJ1-5; tentatively, D is TRBD1 (6 bases). CDR3 length: 13 amino acids. The germline V gene has CDR1 MRHNA and CDR2 SNTAGT. Trimming removed 7 bases at V and 7 bases at J, with 14 bases between. DNA for the CDR3: TGTGCCAGCACCCCAGGGGCCCGCCAGCCCCAGCATTTT. Its translation: CASTPGARQPQHF.

The chain recombines TRBV30 with TRBJ2-7; unclear D gene. CDR1 is GTSNPN, CDR2 SVGIG, per germline (reference sequence). CDR3 size: 13 residues. The V end lost 3 bases, the J end lost 6 bases, and 15 bases lay between the germline ends. The DNA of the CDR3 is TGTGCCTGGAGCTCCCAGAATCGTCGCGAGCAGTACTTC. It codes for CAWSSQNRREQYF.

Comment on this clone: A read error may explain this, as a much larger clone is one base away. The genes are TRBV7-2 and TRBJ2-1; 7 bases align to TRBD1. V shed 3 bases, J shed 7 bases, and the junction held 3 bases outside the gene matches. The germline V gene has CDR1 SGHTA and CDR2 FQGNSA. This CDR3 region has 13 residues. CDR3 coding DNA: TGTGCCAGCAGCTTGGGACAGTGTAATGAGCAGTTCTTC. It codes for CASSLGQCNEQFF.

Regarding this clone: No DNA is shown, since the ends of the CDR3 on it are uncertain; the CDR3 is the one TCRdb lists. The J gene is TRBJ2-5, the V gene TRBV11-2. Germline V CDR1 and CDR2: SGHAT, FQNNGV. The CDR3 length equals 12 residues, ends included. This CDR3 reads CASSYFGETQYF.

V usage is TRBV19 and J usage is TRBJ2-7; D might be TRBD1 (6 bases). In germline, CDR1 is LNHDA, CDR2 SQIVND (reference sequence). Trimming pared 6 bases from V and 0 bases from J, leaving 15 bases between. CDR3 length: 15 residues. The CDR3 nucleotides are TGTGCCAGTAGCCAGACAGGTGGGTTCTCCTACGAGCAGTACTTC. Translated, it gives CASSQTGGFSYEQYF.

The chain combines TRBV7-7 with TRBJ2-5; unclear D gene. V dropped 3 bases and J dropped 4 bases, with 9 bases sitting between them. Germline V gives CDR1 SSHAT, CDR2 FNYEAQ (reference sequence). The CDR3 is 13 residues long. The CDR3 sequence: CASSFGGGETQYF. In nucleotides, the CDR3 is TGTGCCAGCAGCTTCGGTGGCGGAGAGACCCAGTACTTC.

The chain links TRBV30 to TRBJ1-2; TRBD1 agrees at 7 bases. Trimming took 8 bases from V and 4 from J; bases not matched to a gene: 7. Germline V gives CDR1 GTSNPN, CDR2 SVGIG (reference sequence). CDR3 length: 12 residues. CDR3 sequence: CAVWDSFYGYTF. The DNA for the CDR3 is TGTGCCGTCTGGGACAGCTTCTATGGCTACACCTTC.